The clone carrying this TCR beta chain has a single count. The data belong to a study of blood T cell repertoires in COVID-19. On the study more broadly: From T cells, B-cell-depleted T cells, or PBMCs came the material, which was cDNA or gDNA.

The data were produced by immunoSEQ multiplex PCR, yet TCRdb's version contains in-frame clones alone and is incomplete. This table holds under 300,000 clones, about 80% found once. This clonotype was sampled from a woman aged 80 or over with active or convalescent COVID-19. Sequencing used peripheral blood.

The CDR3 region has the DNA TGTGCCAGCAGCTCCGGGACAGGGGGTCGGAATGAGCAGTTCTTC. Translated: CASSSGTGGRNEQFF. This rearrangement joins TRBV28 to TRBJ2-1; 11 nucleotides agree with TRBD1. CDR1 is MDHEN and CDR2 is SYDVKM in the germline V gene. There are 15 residues in the CDR3. Trimming cost V 6 bases and J 7 bases; bases outside gene matches: 8.